The next 4 T cell receptor beta chains were all read from a single sample in a study of blood T cell repertoires in COVID-19. The protocol was immunoSEQ multiplex PCR, while the TCRdb copy is restricted to in-frame clones and leaves out a portion. The sample shows around 80,000 clones, 90% of them seen only once. The sequencing sample was made of peripheral blood. The receptors were gathered from an elderly woman with acute or convalescent COVID-19.

The chain combines TRBV4-2 with TRBJ1-5; TRBD1 matches at 7 bases. Trimming at V came to 4 bases and at J to 4 bases, leaving 4 bases not matched to a gene. The CDR3 is 14 amino acids. CDR1 is LGHNA, CDR2 YNFKEQ, per germline. The CDR3 DNA reads TGTGCCAGCAGCCGAGACAGGGCGAATCAGCCCCAGCATTTT. Protein sequence: CASSRDRANQPQHF.

The chain uses TRBV19 and TRBJ2-1; the D is unclear. Trimming pared 4 bases from V and 0 bases from J, leaving 10 bases between. The CDR3 contains 15 residues. The germline gives CDR1 LNHDA, CDR2 SQIVND (reference sequence). The CDR3 DNA is TGTGCCAGTAGTACCCCGGGTAACTCCTACAATGAGCAGTTCTTC. Its translation: CASSTPGNSYNEQFF. The variable domain in full, completed from reference TRBV19 and TRBJ2-1, reads DGGITQSPKYLFRKEGQNVTLSCEQNLNHDAMYWYRQDPGQGLRLIYYSQIVNDFQKGDIAEGYSVSREKKESFPLTVTSAQKNPTAFYLCASSTPGNSYNEQFFGPGTRLTVL.

The chain has TRBV5-1 and TRBJ2-5, with D possibly being TRBD1 (6 bases). The CDR3 consists of 16 residues. V gave up 0 bases and J gave up 1 base, with 13 bases separating them. CDR1 and CDR2 from the germline V gene are SGHRS and YFSETQ. CDR3 coding DNA: TGCGCCAGCAGCTTGGCCCCCCAGGGGACCCAAGAGACCCAGTACTTC. Translating gives CASSLAPQGTQETQYF.

The chain uses TRBV12-3 or TRBV12-4 and TRBJ1-2; 7 nucleotides agree with TRBD1. The trim removed 4 bases at V and 8 bases at J, leaving 7 bases unmatched. This CDR3 has 13 amino acids. The CDR3 nucleotides are TGTGCCAGCAGTTACGGGACAGTCGGGGGCTACACCTTC. Residues: CASSYGTVGGYTF.